This T cell receptor beta chain was identified during a study of blood T cell repertoires in COVID-19. Turning to the study itself: Italy, Spain and the United States were the sources of the convalescent and acute COVID-19 samples. Sources were T cells, B-cell-depleted T cells, or PBMCs; the material itself was cDNA or gDNA.

The Seattle patients joined while their infection was active and were tracked longitudinally afterward. CDR1 KGHSH and CDR2 LQKENI come from the germline V gene. The ends were cut back, 3 bases at V and 4 bases at J, with 15 bases in the middle. The CDR3 length is 15 residues. In the study's own analysis: Reference gene primer amplification gave estimated nucleated cell counts. Repertoires were generated with immunoSEQ multiplex PCR, while TCRdb's copy carries only in-frame clones and drops some. V and J calls and clone size are as listed in that table; D and trimming were resolved from the DNA. Here the sample spans 95,000 to 120,000 clones, 75% to 90% being singletons.

Sequencing was done on a sample of peripheral blood. This clonotype was sampled from a woman aged 60 to 75 with COVID-19, enrolled during active disease. V is TRBV18 and J is TRBJ1-2, with D perhaps TRBD1 (5 bases). DNA for the CDR3: TGTGCCAGCTCACCGCGAGATCAGGGTCGCTATGGCTACACCTTC. It is translated as CASSPRDQGRYGYTF.